Here is one T cell receptor (beta chain) with its context. Original processing methods: From reference gene primer amplification, estimates of nucleated cell counts were derived. Only in-frame clones appear in the TCRdb table, and some are missing; sequencing was by immunoSEQ multiplex PCR. The V and J calls and clone size are taken from that table; D and trimming were inferred from the DNA. The sample carries 120,000 to 150,000 clones, 79% recorded once. The data stem from a study of blood T cell repertoires in COVID-19. Study information: Spain, Italy and the United States supplied samples that represented acute and convalescent COVID-19. The cDNA or gDNA used as material had been derived from T cells, B-cell-depleted T cells, or PBMCs.

The V end lost 5 bases, the J end lost 0 bases, and 10 bases lay between the germline ends. Germline values: CDR1 KGHSH, CDR2 LQKENI. The CDR3 covers 14 residues. The sequencing sample was made of peripheral blood. The chain is built from TRBV18 and TRBJ1-1; unclear D gene. The clonotype originates from a man aged 60 to 69 with acute or convalescent COVID-19. The CDR3 region is CASSAQSVNTEAFF. In nucleotides, the CDR3 is TGTGCCAGCTCAGCCCAATCGGTGAACACTGAAGCTTTCTTT. The full variable domain, with the rest looked up from reference TRBV18 and TRBJ1-1, is NAGVMQNPRHLVRRRGQEARLRCSPMKGHSHVYWYRQLPEEGLKFMVYLQKENIIDESGMPKERFSAEFPKEGPSILRIQQVVRGDSAAYFCASSAQSVNTEAFFGQGTRLTVV.